Shown below are 14 T cell receptor beta chains from a single sample sequenced in a study of shared clonotypes between healthy human individuals. Sequenced by immunoSEQ multiplex PCR; TCRdb stores in-frame clones only, minus some. This sample has under 1,100,000 clones, with around 78% found just once. Sequencing was done on a sample of memory CD4+ T cells from PBMCs. Documented subset: CD45RA-negative fraction. These receptors originate from a young man in good health. Some clones in this sample may be carry-over from other donors' samples.

The V call is TRBV7-2, the J call TRBJ2-1, with 14 positions matching TRBD2. The junction had 6 bases not matched to a gene; V was cut back by 7 bases and J by 4 bases. This CDR3 region has 16 residues. Looked up from germline, CDR1 is SGHTA and CDR2 is FQGNSA. The CDR3: CASIQRLAGGYNEQFF. DNA of the CDR3: TGTGCCAGCATCCAACGACTAGCGGGAGGGTACAATGAGCAGTTCTTC.

This clone was found once. V is TRBV9 and J is TRBJ2-1, with TRBD2 identical over 9 bases. Germline V lookup: CDR1 SGDLS, CDR2 YYNGEE. The CDR3 is 16 amino acids. With V trimmed by 0 bases and J by 5 bases, 6 bases remained unmatched. The CDR3 coding sequence is TGTGCCAGCAGCGTAGCCCCGGGACTAGCACACAATGAGCAGTTCTTC. It encodes CASSVAPGLAHNEQFF.

V usage is TRBV25-1 and J usage is TRBJ2-3; 7 nucleotides agree with TRBD2. The V and J ends lost 3 bases and 2 bases, in that order; junction bases with no gene match: 5. The CDR3 length is 15 residues. Germline V CDR1 and CDR2: MGHDK, SYGVNS. CDR3 coding DNA: TGTGCCAGCAGTGAGCAACTAGCGCCCACAGATACGCAGTATTTT. This encodes CASSEQLAPTDTQYF.

The chain is built from TRBV2 and TRBJ1-1; D ambiguous. Looked up from germline, CDR1 is SNHLY and CDR2 is FYNNEI. The ends were cut back, 6 bases at V and 3 bases at J, with 11 bases in the middle. CDR3 length: 13 residues. The CDR3 DNA reads as TGTGCCAGCAGAGGCGGGGAATACACTGAAGCTTTCTTT. It codes for CASRGGEYTEAFF.

The V and J genes are TRBV5-1 and TRBJ2-3; 11 nucleotides align to TRBD2. In germline, CDR1 is SGHRS, CDR2 YFSETQ. This CDR3 is 14 amino acids long. With 5 bases clipped from V and 6 bases from J, the junction kept 5 bases outside the gene matches. In DNA form, the CDR3 reads TGCGCCAGCAGGCAGACTAGCGGGACCGATACGCAGTATTTT. Translating it yields CASRQTSGTDTQYF.

The rearrangement uses TRBV2 and TRBJ2-7, with D unclear. The germline V gene has CDR1 SNHLY and CDR2 FYNNEI. The CDR3 is 14 residues long. Trimming removed 1 base at V and 2 bases at J, with 9 bases between. The CDR3 DNA reads as TGTGCCAGCAGTGAAGATGCAGGAACCTACGAGCAGTACTTC. Its protein is CASSEDAGTYEQYF. The variable domain in full, completed from reference TRBV2 and TRBJ2-7, reads EPEVTQTPSHQVTQMGQEVILRCVPISNHLYFYWYRQILGQKVEFLVSFYNNEISEKSEIFDDQFSVERPDGSNFTLKIRSTKLEDSAMYFCASSEDAGTYEQYFGPGTRLTVT.

The chain has TRBV5-6 and TRBJ2-1, with unresolved D. The V and J ends lost 0 bases and 0 bases respectively, with 7 bases between them. CDR1 is SGHDT and CDR2 is YYEEEE in the germline V gene. CDR3 length: 15 residues. The CDR3 nucleotides read TGTGCCAGCAGCTTGGGGCCGAGCTCCTACAATGAGCAGTTCTTC. Its protein product is CASSLGPSSYNEQFF. The full variable domain, completed using reference TRBV5-6 and TRBJ2-1, is DAGVTQSPTHLIKTRGQQVTLRCSPKSGHDTVSWYQQALGQGPQFIFQYYEEEERQRGNFPDRFSGHQFPNYSSELNVNALLLGDSALYLCASSLGPSSYNEQFFGPGTRLTVL.

As regards this clone: This sample includes further DNA sequences coding for the same CDR3. The genes are TRBV30 and TRBJ1-3; D gene uncertain. The CDR3 extends over 13 amino acids. The germline gives CDR1 GTSNPN, CDR2 SVGIG (reference sequence). Trimming took 2 bases from V and 4 from J, leaving 9 bases between them. CDR3 bases: TGTGCCTGGAGTCTCGCGTCGGGAAACACCATATATTTT. It yields the protein CAWSLASGNTIYF.

This chain joins TRBV7-3 and TRBJ2-5, with a weak D call TRBD2 (6 bases). V gave up 5 bases and J gave up 5 bases, with 6 bases separating them. Looked up from germline, CDR1 is SGHTA and CDR2 is FQGTGA. The CDR3 length is 11 residues. CDR3 residues: CASSRGETQYF. DNA for the CDR3: TGTGCCAGCAGCCGGGGGGAGACCCAGTACTTC.

This clone occurred a few times. This sequence joins TRBV29-1 and TRBJ2-2; tentative D call: TRBD1 (5 bases). CDR1 is SQVTM and CDR2 is ANQGSEA in the germline V gene. The CDR3 has 14 amino acids. V lost 3 bases, J lost 7 bases, and 15 bases lay in between. The CDR3 region has the DNA TGCAGCGTTGACCGCACAGGAATGGGCGGGGAGCTGTTTTTT. This sequence encodes CSVDRTGMGGELFF.

This clone was recorded a few times. The chain joins TRBV9 to TRBJ2-5; the match to TRBD2 covers 10 bases. V was clipped by 0 bases and J by 2 bases; unmatched bases: 4. The CDR3 loop spans 16 amino acids. The germline V gene has CDR1 SGDLS and CDR2 YYNGEE. Here the CDR3 reads CASSVGLSGGQETQYF. The CDR3 nucleotides are TGTGCCAGCAGCGTAGGGCTTAGCGGGGGGCAAGAGACCCAGTACTTC.

V and J are TRBV25-1 and TRBJ1-2; perhaps TRBD1 as D (6 bases). Trimming took off 5 bases at V and 8 bases at J, with 15 bases between the two ends. The CDR3 sequence is 13 residues long. Germline V gene data show CDR1 as MGHDK and CDR2 as SYGVNS. In DNA form, the CDR3 reads TGTGCCAGCAGTTCAGGGGATCTTCGCGGCTACACCTTC. Translation: CASSSGDLRGYTF.

This chain links TRBV28 with TRBJ1-4; 9 positions agree with TRBD1. The CDR3 totals 15 residues. The germline CDR1 and CDR2 sequences are MDHEN and SYDVKM. V lost 7 bases to trimming and J lost 6 bases; unmatched junction nucleotides: 9. Written as DNA, the CDR3 is TGTGCCAGCACACTTGGGACAGGGTGGGATGAAAAACTGTTTTTT. The encoded protein is CASTLGTGWDEKLFF.

DNA of the CDR3: TGCGCCAGCAGCTTGTCCCCAGGGGGAACAGATACGCAGTATTTT. This translates into CASSLSPGGTDTQYF. The V call is TRBV5-1, the J call TRBJ2-3, with 7 positions matching TRBD1. Germline CDR1 SGHRS, CDR2 YFSETQ. Unmatched junction bases numbered 5, after V lost 1 base and J lost 3 bases. This CDR3 spans 15 amino acids.